The T cell receptor (beta chain) under discussion was sequenced for a study of siplizumab effects on memory and regulatory T cells. Clones were read by immunoSEQ multiplex PCR, and TCRdb kept only the in-frame ones, dropping some. This table has around 100,000 clones, 90% to 95% appearing once. This clone was picked up a small number of times. Its matching antigen is unknown. Regarding the study as a whole: Of the proliferating CD4+ or CD8+ clones, roughly 75-97% lacked a naive or memory phenotype that could be assigned.

Sequencing used CD4+ T cells sorted from blood. The TCR originated in a human donor in good health.

CDR3 sequence reads: CASSFTRVTTYEQYF. In nucleotides, the CDR3 is TGTGCCAGCAGTTTTACTCGAGTGACCACCTACGAGCAGTACTTC. V usage is TRBV27 and J usage is TRBJ2-7; D not certain. V shed 3 bases and J shed 2 bases, with 14 bases lying between them. From germline, CDR1 is MNHEY and CDR2 SMNVEV (reference sequence). There are 15 residues in the CDR3.